This TCR beta chain originates from a study of identical twins. Trimming took 5 bases from V and 14 from J, leaving 10 bases between them. This CDR3 is built from 10 residues. This clonotype was observed a few times. TCRdb processed the 5' RACE reads anew with MiXCR; each CDR3 protein has one entry. This table has about 790,000 distinct CDR3 sequences, roughly 20% appearing once. The same sample was also used in a study of T cells expressing NK-cell markers. Turning to that study: It was sorted CD3+CD56+NKG2C+, CD3+CD56+NKG2C- and CD3+CD56-NKG2C+ T cells that supplied the TCR beta repertoires. In the group of eight sequenced donors, seven were HCMV-seropositive and one was seronegative.

This TCR was recovered from a woman aged 18-35 years in good health. This chain joins TRBV12-3 or TRBV12-4 and TRBJ2-1; perhaps TRBD2 as D (6 bases). Specimen: PBMCs. Here the CDR3 reads CASSLGEEFF. The CDR3 region has the DNA TGTGCCAGCAGTCTGGGGGAGGAGTTCTTC.